This TCR beta chain was found in a study of response to subunit inactivated influenza vaccine. TCRdb recomputed calls from the RT-PCR reads with MiXCR, one row per CDR3 protein. The sample includes hundreds of thousands of distinct CDR3 sequences, less than 20% of them seen just once. This CDR3 has 13 residues. Germline lookup yields CDR1 SNHLY and CDR2 FYNNEI. V trimming: 8 bases; J trimming: 7 bases; junction bases outside the gene matches: 4. The chain recombines TRBV2 with TRBJ2-2; 10 bases fit TRBD1. This sequence was found in a man aged 50 or older who received an inactivated influenza vaccine. This material consisted of PBMCs from blood, taken 11 to 12 days after vaccination. The DNA for the CDR3 is TGTGCCAGCGGGACAGGGGAGGGCGGGGAGCTGTTTTTT. Translation gives CASGTGEGGELFF.